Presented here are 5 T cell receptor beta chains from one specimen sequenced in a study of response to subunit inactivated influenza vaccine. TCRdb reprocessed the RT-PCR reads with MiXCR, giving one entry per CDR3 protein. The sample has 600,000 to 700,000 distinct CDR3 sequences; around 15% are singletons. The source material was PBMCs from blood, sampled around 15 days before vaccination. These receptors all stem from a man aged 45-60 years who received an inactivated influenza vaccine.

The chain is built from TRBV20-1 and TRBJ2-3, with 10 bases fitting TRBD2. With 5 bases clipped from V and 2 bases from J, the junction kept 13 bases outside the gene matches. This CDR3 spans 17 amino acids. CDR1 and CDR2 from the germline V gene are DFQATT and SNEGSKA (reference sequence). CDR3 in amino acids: CSAVDGTSDFFTDTQYF. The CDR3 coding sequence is TGCAGTGCTGTAGACGGGACTAGCGACTTTTTCACAGATACGCAGTATTTT.

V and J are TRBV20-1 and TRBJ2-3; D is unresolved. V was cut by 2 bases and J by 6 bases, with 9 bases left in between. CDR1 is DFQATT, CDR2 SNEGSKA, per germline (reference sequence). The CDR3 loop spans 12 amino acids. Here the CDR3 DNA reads TGCAGTGCTAGACCCAATTCCGATACGCAGTATTTT. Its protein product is CSARPNSDTQYF.

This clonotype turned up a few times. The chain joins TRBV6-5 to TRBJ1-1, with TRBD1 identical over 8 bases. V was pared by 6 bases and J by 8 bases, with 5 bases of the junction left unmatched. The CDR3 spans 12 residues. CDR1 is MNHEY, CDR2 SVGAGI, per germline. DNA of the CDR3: TGTGCCAGCAGCACAGGGGGAAGGGAAGCTTTCTTT. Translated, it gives CASSTGGREAFF.

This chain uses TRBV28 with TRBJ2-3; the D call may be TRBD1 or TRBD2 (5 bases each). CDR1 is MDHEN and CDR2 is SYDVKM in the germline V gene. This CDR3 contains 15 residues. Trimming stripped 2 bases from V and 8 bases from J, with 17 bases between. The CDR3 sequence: CASSLEKLGVSTQYF. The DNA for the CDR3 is TGTGCCAGCAGTTTAGAGAAGTTGGGGGTCTCTACGCAGTATTTT.

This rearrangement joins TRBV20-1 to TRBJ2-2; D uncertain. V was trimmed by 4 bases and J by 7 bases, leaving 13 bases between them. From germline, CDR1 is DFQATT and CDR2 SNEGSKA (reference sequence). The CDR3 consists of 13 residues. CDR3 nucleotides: TGCAGTGCTAAGTGGGCCGTCGGCGGGGAGCTGTTTTTT. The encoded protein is CSAKWAVGGELFF.